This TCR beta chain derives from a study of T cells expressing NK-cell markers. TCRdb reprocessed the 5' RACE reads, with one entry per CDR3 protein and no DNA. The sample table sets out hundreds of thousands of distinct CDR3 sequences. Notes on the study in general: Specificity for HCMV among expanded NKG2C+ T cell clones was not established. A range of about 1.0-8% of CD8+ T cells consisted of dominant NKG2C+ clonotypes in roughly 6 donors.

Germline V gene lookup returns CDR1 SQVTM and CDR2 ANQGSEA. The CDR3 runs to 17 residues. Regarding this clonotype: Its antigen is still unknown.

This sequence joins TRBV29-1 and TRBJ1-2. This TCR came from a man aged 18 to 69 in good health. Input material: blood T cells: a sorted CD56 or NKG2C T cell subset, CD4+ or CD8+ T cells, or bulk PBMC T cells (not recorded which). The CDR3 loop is CSVETGVTATSNYGYTF.